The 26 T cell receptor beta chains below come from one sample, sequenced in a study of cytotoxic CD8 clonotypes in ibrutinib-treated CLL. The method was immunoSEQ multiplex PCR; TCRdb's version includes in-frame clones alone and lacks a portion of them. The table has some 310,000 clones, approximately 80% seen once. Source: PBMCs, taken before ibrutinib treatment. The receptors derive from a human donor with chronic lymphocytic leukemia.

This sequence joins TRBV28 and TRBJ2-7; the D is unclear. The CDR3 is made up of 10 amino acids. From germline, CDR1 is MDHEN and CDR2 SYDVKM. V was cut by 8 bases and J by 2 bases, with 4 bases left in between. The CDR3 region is CASQAYEQYF. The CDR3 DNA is TGTGCCAGCCAGGCCTACGAGCAGTACTTC.

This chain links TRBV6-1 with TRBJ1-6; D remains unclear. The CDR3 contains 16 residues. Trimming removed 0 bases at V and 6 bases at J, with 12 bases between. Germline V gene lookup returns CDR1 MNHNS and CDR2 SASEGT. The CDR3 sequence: CASSEALRTLNSPLHF. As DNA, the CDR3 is TGTGCCAGCAGTGAAGCGCTTCGGACCCTTAATTCACCCCTCCACTTT.

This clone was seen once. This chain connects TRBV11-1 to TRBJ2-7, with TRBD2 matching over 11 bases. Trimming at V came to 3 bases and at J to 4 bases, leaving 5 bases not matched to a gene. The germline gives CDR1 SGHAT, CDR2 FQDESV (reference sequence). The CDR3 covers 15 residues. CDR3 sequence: CASSFSTSGNYEQYF. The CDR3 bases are TGTGCCAGCAGCTTTTCGACTAGCGGGAATTACGAGCAGTACTTC.

In DNA, the CDR3 is TGTGCCAGCAGCCCGGAGTTCGACAGGGTCTACGAGCAGTACTTC. Residues: CASSPEFDRVYEQYF. The genes are TRBV7-8 and TRBJ2-7; 7 nucleotides agree with TRBD1. Germline assignment: CDR1 SGHVS and CDR2 FQNEAQ. The ends lost 5 bases at V and 3 bases at J; junction bases unmatched: 10. The length of the CDR3 is 15 residues.

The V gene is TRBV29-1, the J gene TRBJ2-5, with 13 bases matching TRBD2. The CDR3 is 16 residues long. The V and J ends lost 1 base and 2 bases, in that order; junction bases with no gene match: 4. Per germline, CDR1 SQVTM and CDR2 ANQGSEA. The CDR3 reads CSVEGTSGRRQETQYF. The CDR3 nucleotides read TGCAGCGTTGAAGGGACTAGCGGGAGAAGGCAAGAGACCCAGTACTTC. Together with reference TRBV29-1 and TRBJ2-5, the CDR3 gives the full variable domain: SAVISQKPSRDICQRGTSLTIQCQVDSQVTMMFWYRQQPGQSLTLIATANQGSEATYESGFVIDKFPISRPNLTFSTLTVSNMSPEDSSIYLCSVEGTSGRRQETQYFGPGTRLLVL.

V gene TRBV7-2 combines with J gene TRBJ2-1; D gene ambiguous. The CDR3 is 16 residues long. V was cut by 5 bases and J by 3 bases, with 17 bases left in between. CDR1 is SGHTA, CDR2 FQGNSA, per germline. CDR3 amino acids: CASSPWHHSDYNEQFF. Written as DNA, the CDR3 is TGTGCCAGCAGCCCCTGGCACCATTCGGACTACAATGAGCAGTTCTTC.

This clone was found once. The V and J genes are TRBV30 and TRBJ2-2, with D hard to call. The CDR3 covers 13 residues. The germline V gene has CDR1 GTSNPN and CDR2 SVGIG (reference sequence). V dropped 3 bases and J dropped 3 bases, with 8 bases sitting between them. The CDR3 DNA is TGTGCCTGGAGAGGTTTTTACACCGGGGAGCTGTTTTTT. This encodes CAWRGFYTGELFF.

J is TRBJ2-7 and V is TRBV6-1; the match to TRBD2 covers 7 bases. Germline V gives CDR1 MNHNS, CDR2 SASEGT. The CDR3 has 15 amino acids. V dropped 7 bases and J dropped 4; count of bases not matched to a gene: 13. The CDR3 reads CASIYQGSGIYEQYF. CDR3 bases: TGTGCCAGCATATATCAGGGAAGCGGGATTTACGAGCAGTACTTC.

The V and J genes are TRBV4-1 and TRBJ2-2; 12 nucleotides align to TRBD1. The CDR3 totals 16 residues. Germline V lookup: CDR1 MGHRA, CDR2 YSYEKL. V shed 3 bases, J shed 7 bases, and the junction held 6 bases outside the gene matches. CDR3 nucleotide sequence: TGCGCCAGCAGCCACCCCGGGACAGGGGGCGGCGGGGAGCTGTTTTTT. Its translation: CASSHPGTGGGGELFF.

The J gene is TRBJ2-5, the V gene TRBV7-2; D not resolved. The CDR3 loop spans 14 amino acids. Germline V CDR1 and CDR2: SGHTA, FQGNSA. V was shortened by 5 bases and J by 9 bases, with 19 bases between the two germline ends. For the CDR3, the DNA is TGTGCCAGCAGCACTGGGCAGCATACGCAGGCCCAGTACTTC. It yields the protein CASSTGQHTQAQYF.

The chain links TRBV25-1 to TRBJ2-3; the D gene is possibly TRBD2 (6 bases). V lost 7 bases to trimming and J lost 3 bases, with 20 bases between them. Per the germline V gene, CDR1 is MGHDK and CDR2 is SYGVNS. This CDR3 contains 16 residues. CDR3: CASTPRTGRTTDTQYF. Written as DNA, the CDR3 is TGTGCCAGCACCCCGAGAACCGGGAGAACAACAGATACGCAGTATTTT.

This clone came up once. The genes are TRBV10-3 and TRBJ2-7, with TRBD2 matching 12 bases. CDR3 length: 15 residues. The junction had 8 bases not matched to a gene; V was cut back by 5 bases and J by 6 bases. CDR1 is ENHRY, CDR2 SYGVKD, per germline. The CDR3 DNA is TGTGCCATCAGTCCTAGCGGGAGGGCTCAGTTCGAGCAGTACTTC. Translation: CAISPSGRAQFEQYF.

The CDR3 here is CASTGSPAYNEQFF. The CDR3 DNA is TGTGCCAGCACCGGATCTCCAGCGTACAATGAGCAGTTCTTC. This chain uses TRBV5-4 with TRBJ2-1, with D unclear. This CDR3 region has 14 residues. Germline V lookup: CDR1 SGHNT, CDR2 YYREEE (reference sequence). V lost 6 bases and J 4 bases, leaving 14 bases between the germline ends. Using reference TRBV5-4 and TRBJ2-1 for the parts outside the CDR3, the full variable domain is ETGVTQSPTHLIKTRGQQVTLRCSSQSGHNTVSWYQQALGQGPQFIFQYYREEENGRGNFPPRFSGLQFPNYSSELNVNALELDDSALYLCASTGSPAYNEQFFGPGTRLTVL.

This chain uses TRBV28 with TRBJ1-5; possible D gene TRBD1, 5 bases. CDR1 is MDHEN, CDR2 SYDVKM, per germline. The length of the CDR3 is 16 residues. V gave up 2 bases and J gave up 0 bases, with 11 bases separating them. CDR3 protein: CASSLRGPYSNQPQHF. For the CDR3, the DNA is TGTGCCAGCAGTTTAAGGGGTCCCTATAGCAATCAGCCCCAGCATTTT. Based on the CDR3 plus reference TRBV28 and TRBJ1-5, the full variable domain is DVKVTQSSRYLVKRTGEKVFLECVQDMDHENMFWYRQDPGLGLRLIYFSYDVKMKEKGDIPEGYSVSREKKERFSLILESASTNQTSMYLCASSLRGPYSNQPQHFGDGTRLSIL.

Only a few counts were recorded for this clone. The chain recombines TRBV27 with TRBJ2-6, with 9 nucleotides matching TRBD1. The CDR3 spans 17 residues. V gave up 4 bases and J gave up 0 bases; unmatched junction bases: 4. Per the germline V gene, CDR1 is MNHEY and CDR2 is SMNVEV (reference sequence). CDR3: CASSSGQGLSGANVLTF. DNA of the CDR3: TGTGCCAGCAGTTCGGGACAGGGCCTCTCTGGGGCCAACGTCCTGACTTTC.

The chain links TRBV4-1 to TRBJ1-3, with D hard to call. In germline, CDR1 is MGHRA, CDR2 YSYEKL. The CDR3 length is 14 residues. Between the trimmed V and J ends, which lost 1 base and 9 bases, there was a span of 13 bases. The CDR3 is CASSQVVVLGTIYF. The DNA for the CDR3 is TGCGCCAGCAGCCAAGTTGTGGTCTTGGGCACCATATATTTT.

This CDR3 reads CAWSVPLTGGKHCEAFF. The CDR3 region has the DNA TGTGCCTGGAGTGTTCCTTTAACCGGAGGGAAACACTGTGAAGCTTTCTTT. The chain employs TRBV30 and TRBJ1-1; D gene unclear. Trimming stripped 0 bases from V and 7 bases from J, with 24 bases between. The CDR3 has 17 amino acids. Germline V gene sequence: CDR1 GTSNPN, CDR2 SVGIG (reference sequence).

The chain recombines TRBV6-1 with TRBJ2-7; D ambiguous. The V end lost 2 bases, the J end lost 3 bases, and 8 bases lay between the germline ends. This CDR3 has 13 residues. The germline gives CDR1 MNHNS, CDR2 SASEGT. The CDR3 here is CASSELRHYEQYF. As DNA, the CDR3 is TGTGCCAGCAGTGAACTTCGCCACTACGAGCAGTACTTC.

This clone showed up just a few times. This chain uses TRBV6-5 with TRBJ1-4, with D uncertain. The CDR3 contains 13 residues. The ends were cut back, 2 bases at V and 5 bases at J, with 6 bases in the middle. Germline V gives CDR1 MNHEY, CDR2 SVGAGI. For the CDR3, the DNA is TGTGCCAGCAGTTACCGGAGGAATGAAAAACTGTTTTTT. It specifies CASSYRRNEKLFF.

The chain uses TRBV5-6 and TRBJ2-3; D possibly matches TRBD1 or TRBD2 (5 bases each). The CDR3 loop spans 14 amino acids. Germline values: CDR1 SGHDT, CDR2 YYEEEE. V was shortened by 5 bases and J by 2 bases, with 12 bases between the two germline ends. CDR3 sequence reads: CASRGPVYTDTQYF. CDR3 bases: TGTGCCAGCAGGGGACCCGTCTACACAGATACGCAGTATTTT.

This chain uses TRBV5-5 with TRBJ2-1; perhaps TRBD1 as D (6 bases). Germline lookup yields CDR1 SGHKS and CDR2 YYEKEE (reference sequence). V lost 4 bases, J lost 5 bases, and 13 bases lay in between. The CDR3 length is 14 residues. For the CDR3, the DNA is TGTGCCAGCAGCAGGGGGTTACAGAACAATGAGCAGTTCTTC. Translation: CASSRGLQNNEQFF.

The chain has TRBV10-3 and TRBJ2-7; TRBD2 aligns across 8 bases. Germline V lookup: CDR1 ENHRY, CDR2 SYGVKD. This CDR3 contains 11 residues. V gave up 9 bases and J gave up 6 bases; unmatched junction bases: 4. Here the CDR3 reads CAIGLALEQYF. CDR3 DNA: TGTGCCATTGGACTAGCCCTCGAGCAGTACTTC.

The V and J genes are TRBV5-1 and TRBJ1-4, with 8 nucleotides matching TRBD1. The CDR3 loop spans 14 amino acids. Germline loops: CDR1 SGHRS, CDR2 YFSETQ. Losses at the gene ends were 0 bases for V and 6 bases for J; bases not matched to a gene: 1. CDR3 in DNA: TGCGCCAGCAGCTTGGGGGGACAGGATGAAAAACTGTTTTTT. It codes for CASSLGGQDEKLFF.

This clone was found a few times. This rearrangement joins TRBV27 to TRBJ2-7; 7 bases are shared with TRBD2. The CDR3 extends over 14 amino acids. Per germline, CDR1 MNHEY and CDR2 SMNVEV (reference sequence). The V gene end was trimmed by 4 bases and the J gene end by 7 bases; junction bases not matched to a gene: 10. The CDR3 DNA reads TGTGCCAGCAGTTGGTCGCGGGAGAGTGGGGAGCAGTACTTC. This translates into CASSWSRESGEQYF.

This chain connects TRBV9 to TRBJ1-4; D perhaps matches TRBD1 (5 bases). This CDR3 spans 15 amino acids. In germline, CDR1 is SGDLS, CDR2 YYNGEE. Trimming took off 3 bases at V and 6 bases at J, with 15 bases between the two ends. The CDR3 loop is CASSEDSTQDEKLFF. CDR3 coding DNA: TGTGCCAGCAGCGAAGACAGTACTCAGGATGAAAAACTGTTTTTT.

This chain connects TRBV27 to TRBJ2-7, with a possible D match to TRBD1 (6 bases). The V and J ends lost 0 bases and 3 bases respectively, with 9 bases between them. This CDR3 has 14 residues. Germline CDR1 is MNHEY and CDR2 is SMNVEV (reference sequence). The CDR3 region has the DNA TGTGCCAGCAGTTTATCGGCGACAGGCTACGAGCAGTACTTC. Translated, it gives CASSLSATGYEQYF.